The sample holds a few counts of the clone carrying this T cell receptor (beta chain). The antigen remains unidentified. Germline assignment: CDR1 LGHDT and CDR2 YNNKEL (reference sequence). Losses at the gene ends were 0 bases for V and 6 bases for J; bases not matched to a gene: 7. This CDR3 has 17 residues. The data stem from a study of T cell responses to AZD1222 COVID-19 vaccine. Repertoires were generated with immunoSEQ multiplex PCR, while TCRdb's copy carries only in-frame clones and drops some. The repertoire holds about 150,000 clones, with 90% as singletons. General observations from the study: Two doses of AZD1222 preceded a rise in Spike-specific TCR breadth and depth. A reported finding is that nearly half of spike-specific TCRs target unmutated variant regions.

The V call is TRBV3-1 (or the pseudogene TRBV3-2), the J call TRBJ2-7; the match to TRBD2 covers 14 bases. The sequencing used peripheral blood, collected on day 0 of AZD1222 vaccination. The TCR sequence derives from an adult in good health. CDR3 DNA: TGTGCCAGCAGCCAAGATAGGGGACTAGCGGGGGAGATCGAGCAGTACTTC. Encoded protein: CASSQDRGLAGEIEQYF.